This TCR beta chain stems from a study of T cells in Graves' hyperthyroidism and ophthalmopathy (dated by TCRdb to about 2019). As for the study more broadly: Peripheral blood was collected at initial diagnosis, before any treatment. The 75 to 100 discovery patients were randomly split 7:3 into training and test sets. To identify distinguishing TCR V-J signatures, a discovery cohort of 95 to 100 patients was used, comprising approximately 40 with Graves' ophthalmopathy and 55 to 65 with stable Graves' hyperthyroidism. Thyroid tissue and blood T-cell repertoires from six Graves' hyperthyroidism patients were also compared in the study. Prospective prediction of ophthalmopathy was tested in an independent validation cohort consisting of some 20 hyperthyroidism patients and around 16 patients who later progressed to ophthalmopathy. The paper reports TCR Vbeta CDR3 sequencing of about 140 peripheral blood samples: approximately 43 ophthalmopathy, around 80 hyperthyroidism and approximately 17 progressor patients. After sampling, hyperthyroidism patients received methimazole starting at 30 mg daily, and ophthalmopathy patients received high-dose intravenous methylprednisolone.

CDR1 is given as SGDLS and CDR2 as YYNGEE, both from the germline V gene. The CDR3 runs 13 residues from the cysteine to the phenylalanine. The CDR3 DNA has 39 bases and is translated from base 1. V gives up 4 bases and J gives up 3 bases, and the segment between their germline ends measures 8 bases. Concerning this clonotype: Its antigen remains undetermined. Base qualities are missing; no much larger clone stands one base away.

Broad study findings and their caveats: During validation, the model predicted progression to ophthalmopathy a median of approximately 6 months ahead of onset, with 70.59% sensitivity and around 72% specificity. Sample size was not statistically predetermined, and blinding of investigators to group allocation was not performed. Blood samples also contained most of the expanded thyroid clonotypes (frequency above 0.001), which suggests that blood repertoires may reflect thyroid immune responses. A model built on a 13 V-J signature distinguished ophthalmopathy from stable hyperthyroidism, reaching around 88% sensitivity and 81.08% specificity in cross-validation and 80%/75% in testing.

Stable Graves' hyperthyroidism was defined as no progression to ophthalmopathy during 18 months of follow-up. Hyperthyroidism patients were newly diagnosed, had a disease duration of under 2 months, and were aged 18 to 65 years. Any patient with an uncontrolled infection, another autoimmune disease, pregnancy or lactation was excluded. Diagnoses were based on clinical symptoms, serum thyroxine and TRAb, thyroid ultrasound and orbital computed tomography. PBMCs were separated from 10 ml of fresh peripheral blood using Ficoll-Paque density gradient centrifugation. Trizol reagent was used to extract total RNA, and RNA quality was then checked on an Agilent 2100 Bioanalyzer. Amplification of TCR beta CDR3 regions was carried out from RNA transcripts. A first-round RT-PCR of the TCR CDR3 used the HTBI primer set with the Qiagen OneStep RT-PCR kit. The libraries were constructed in a second round of multiplex PCR and then size-selected and purified. Sequencing of the libraries was done on an Illumina HiSeq2000 using paired-end 100 bp reads. Per the source publication's procedure: SOAPnuke was used to process the raw data, removing reads that contained adapters or uncalled bases, had a mean Phred below 15, or lacked an exact match to the constant primer or identifier. High-quality paired reads were merged with COPE v1.2.5, and unique nucleotide sequences were defined as clonotypes. MiTCR v1.1 was used to align clonotypes to the IMGT TRBV, TRBD and TRBJ reference segments. Only V-J combinations with frequency above 0.0001, covering 98% to 99.2% of repertoires, were analysed. A TCS score was defined as the ratio between F50 (clonal expansion) and ExV (chaos), using BLOSUM62-based TCRdist between CDR3 peptides within each V-J. Welch's t-statistics and random forest reduced fewer than 600 V-J features to some 14, which were used in a naive Bayes classifier (R e1071). Thyroid-blood repertoire similarity was quantified with the Morisita-Horn index. TCRdb took the public reads, trimmed them with fastp at Q25, ran MiXCR for clone calling and kept in-frame beta chains. Entries are consolidated by CDR3 protein sequence, retaining the most common genes and DNA. The V and J calls shown here were made by TCRdb, not taken from the authors' results. In this sample the table shows 800,000 or so distinct CDR3 sequences, approximately 40% of which occur a single time. Jointly, the top ten make up around 9.3% of the sample.

Sequencing used blood. The chain employs TRBV9 and TRBJ1-3; the D gene remains uncertain. This sequence was found in a man aged 18 to 35 with Graves' hyperthyroidism. The CDR3 reads CASSPSNGNTIYF. DNA sequence: TGTGCCAGCAGCCCCTCTAATGGAAACACCATATATTTT. Beyond the CDR3, the reference TRBV9 and TRBJ1-3 genes provide the residues; the full variable domain reads: DSGVTQTPKHLITATGQRVTLRCSPRSGDLSVYWYQQSLDQGLQFLIQYYNGEERAKGNILERFSAQQFPDLHSELNLSSLELGDSALYFCASSPSNGNTIYFGEGSWLTVV.